The 21 T cell receptor beta chains listed next were all sequenced from one sample in a study of a mutant IDH1 vaccine in newly diagnosed glioma. Only in-frame clones appear in the TCRdb table, and some are missing; sequencing was by immunoSEQ multiplex PCR. This sample has about 60,000 clones, with around 80% found just once. Time point reported: week 5, during vaccination. Every single dose of the vaccine, 300 ug of mutant IDH1 20-mer peptide, came with topical imiquimod. Antigens for these TCRs are unknown. Sample: PBMCs, taken from a glioma patient whose treatment included an IDH1 peptide vaccine. The receptors were sampled from a woman in her 50s with glioma.

The rearrangement uses TRBV6-1 and TRBJ1-6; a weak D match, TRBD1 (5 bases). Trimming stripped 4 bases from V and 9 bases from J, with 19 bases between. There are 16 residues in the CDR3. The V gene's germline CDR1 is MNHNS and CDR2 SASEGT. DNA of the CDR3: TGTGCCAGCAGTGGAAAGGTCCCAGGGCAGCGTTCACCCCTCCACTTT. Translating gives CASSGKVPGQRSPLHF.

The rearrangement links TRBV2 to TRBJ2-3; 7 nucleotides agree with TRBD1. This CDR3 comprises 15 residues. Germline V CDR1 and CDR2: SNHLY, FYNNEI. With V trimmed by 7 bases and J by 2 bases, 9 bases remained unmatched. The CDR3 bases are TGTGCCAGCAACAGGGACAGCAGCTACACAGATACGCAGTATTTT. This sequence encodes CASNRDSSYTDTQYF.

The chain carries TRBV9 and TRBJ2-7; a weak D match, TRBD2 (5 bases). Germline lookup yields CDR1 SGDLS and CDR2 YYNGEE. This CDR3 is 12 amino acids long. V was shortened by 4 bases and J by 6 bases, with 11 bases between the two germline ends. The CDR3 DNA follows: TGTGCCAGCAGCCAACTAGGAGGCGAGCAGTACTTC. Translated, it gives CASSQLGGEQYF.

The chain carries TRBV27 and TRBJ1-3; unclear D gene. The CDR3 consists of 15 residues. The V gene lost 0 bases and the J gene lost 0 bases, with 6 bases spanning the gap. The germline CDR1 and CDR2 sequences are MNHEY and SMNVEV (reference sequence). The CDR3 DNA reads as TGTGCCAGCAGTTTATCTCACCCCTCTGGAAACACCATATATTTT. It translates to CASSLSHPSGNTIYF.

This chain links TRBV2 with TRBJ2-3; D unclear. Germline V lookup: CDR1 SNHLY, CDR2 FYNNEI. V was clipped by 7 bases and J by 2 bases, with 10 bases between them. The CDR3 consists of 13 residues. The CDR3 DNA reads TGTGCCAGCATCAACTACATCACAGATACGCAGTATTTT. It is translated as CASINYITDTQYF.

The chain recombines TRBV4-3 with TRBJ1-1; D perhaps matches TRBD1 (5 bases). Germline lookup yields CDR1 LGHNA and CDR2 YSLEER. The CDR3 has 14 amino acids. With 3 bases removed from V and 3 bases from J, the gap between germline ends came to 11 bases. The DNA of the CDR3 is TGCGCCAGCAGCCATACGAGGGGACACACTGAAGCTTTCTTT. Encoded protein: CASSHTRGHTEAFF.

The chain carries TRBV11-2 and TRBJ1-1; D not certain. Germline lookup yields CDR1 SGHAT and CDR2 FQNNGV. This CDR3 region has 13 residues. The ends were cut back, 2 bases at V and 3 bases at J, with 7 bases in the middle. The CDR3 nucleotides read TGTGCCAGCAGCTTAACGACGGACACTGAAGCTTTCTTT. This encodes CASSLTTDTEAFF.

The chain is built from TRBV12-5 and TRBJ2-1; 10 positions agree with TRBD1. CDR1 is LGHNT, CDR2 FRNRAP, per germline. Trimming removed 4 bases from V and 3 bases from J; junction bases left unmatched: 3. This CDR3 spans 15 amino acids. The CDR3 is CASGSGQGDYNEQFF. The CDR3 DNA is TGTGCTAGTGGTTCCGGACAGGGGGACTACAATGAGCAGTTCTTC.

The genes are TRBV6-5 and TRBJ2-7; 7 bases are shared with TRBD1. Trimming took 7 bases from V and 3 from J; bases not matched to a gene: 6. This CDR3 contains 13 residues. Germline V gene lookup returns CDR1 MNHEY and CDR2 SVGAGI. CDR3 coding DNA: TGTGCCAGCACCTATGGGACAGACTACGAGCAGTACTTC. This translates into CASTYGTDYEQYF.

The chain uses TRBV18 and TRBJ2-3, with D tentatively TRBD2 (5 bases). Germline V gene data show CDR1 as KGHSH and CDR2 as LQKENI. The germline V and J ends were trimmed by 3 bases and 0 bases, with 13 bases remaining between them. This CDR3 has 16 amino acids. This CDR3 is CASSPERASSTDTQYF. In DNA form, the CDR3 reads TGTGCCAGCTCACCCGAGAGGGCATCTAGCACAGATACGCAGTATTTT. Full variable domain (rest looked up from reference TRBV18 and TRBJ2-3): NAGVMQNPRHLVRRRGQEARLRCSPMKGHSHVYWYRQLPEEGLKFMVYLQKENIIDESGMPKERFSAEFPKEGPSILRIQQVVRGDSAAYFCASSPERASSTDTQYFGPGTRLTVL.

This chain connects TRBV7-9 to TRBJ2-1; the D gene is possibly TRBD2 (6 bases). CDR3 length: 13 residues. The germline V gene has CDR1 SEHNR and CDR2 FQNEAQ (reference sequence). The V gene lost 5 bases and the J gene lost 4 bases, with 9 bases spanning the gap. This CDR3 is CASSREPYNEQFF. For the CDR3, the DNA is TGTGCCAGCAGCCGGGAGCCGTACAATGAGCAGTTCTTC.

The chain is built from TRBV5-6 and TRBJ1-1; a possible D gene is TRBD1 (5 bases). V was trimmed by 0 bases and J by 7 bases, leaving 16 bases between them. The germline CDR1 and CDR2 sequences are SGHDT and YYEEEE. This CDR3 has 15 amino acids. This chain's CDR3 is CASSLGRGGQGEAFF. The CDR3 DNA reads as TGTGCCAGCAGCTTGGGGAGGGGAGGTCAGGGTGAAGCTTTCTTT.

In this sample, this clone turned up a few times. The chain uses TRBV7-9 and TRBJ1-6, with no clear D. Germline assignment: CDR1 SEHNR and CDR2 FQNEAQ (reference sequence). This CDR3 has 13 amino acids. With 5 bases removed from V and 10 bases from J, the gap between germline ends came to 12 bases. The CDR3 spells CASSHGGRSPLHF. In DNA, the CDR3 is TGTGCCAGCAGCCATGGCGGGCGGTCACCCCTCCACTTT.

In its sample, this clone was seen once. The chain links TRBV4-2 to TRBJ2-1; D gene uncertain. The CDR3 is 17 amino acids. The germline CDR1 and CDR2 sequences are LGHNA and YNFKEQ. V lost 1 base and J 3 bases, leaving 16 bases between the germline ends. DNA for the CDR3: TGTGCCAGCAGCCAAGGCGCCCCGGGTAGTTTCTACAATGAGCAGTTCTTC. Translation: CASSQGAPGSFYNEQFF.

The chain uses TRBV4-1 and TRBJ2-3, with 7 bases identical to TRBD1. The CDR3 consists of 15 residues. V gave up 0 bases and J gave up 3 bases; unmatched junction bases: 3. The germline V gene encodes CDR1 MGHRA and CDR2 YSYEKL. The chain's CDR3 is CASSQETGRTDTQYF. DNA of the CDR3: TGCGCCAGCAGCCAAGAGACAGGGAGAACAGATACGCAGTATTTT.

The rearrangement uses TRBV6-5 and TRBJ2-3; D remains unclear. Germline assignment: CDR1 MNHEY and CDR2 SVGAGI. The V end was cut by 2 bases, the J end by 4 bases, with 10 bases between. The CDR3 totals 14 residues. As DNA, the CDR3 is TGTGCCAGCAGTTACGATCGATGGGCAGATACGCAGTATTTT. This translates into CASSYDRWADTQYF.

This chain connects TRBV6-1 to TRBJ1-1, with no clear D. The CDR3 is made up of 10 amino acids. Trimming stripped 7 bases from V and 7 bases from J, with 7 bases between. CDR1 and CDR2 (germline): MNHNS, SASEGT. CDR3 amino acids: CASTRLEAFF. In DNA, the CDR3 is TGTGCCAGCACCCGCCTTGAAGCTTTCTTT.

This clone was counted only a few times. The chain uses TRBV9 and TRBJ1-1; D may be TRBD1 (6 bases). Germline V CDR1 and CDR2: SGDLS, YYNGEE. The V and J ends lost 4 bases and 3 bases respectively, with 16 bases between them. This CDR3 is built from 15 residues. The DNA for the CDR3 is TGTGCCAGCAGCCCCCGCTCAGGGGCAGACACTGAAGCTTTCTTT. Translated, it gives CASSPRSGADTEAFF.

The chain links TRBV30 to TRBJ1-6; 9 bases are a match to TRBD1. The V gene end was trimmed by 5 bases and the J gene end by 7 bases; junction bases not matched to a gene: 6. This CDR3 comprises 14 residues. Looked up from germline, CDR1 is GTSNPN and CDR2 is SVGIG (reference sequence). The CDR3 bases are TGTGCCTGGGGACAGGGGCTCGGGAATTCACCCCTCCACTTT. Amino acid sequence: CAWGQGLGNSPLHF.

The chain is built from TRBV7-7 and TRBJ2-2; the D is unclear. The CDR3 extends over 14 amino acids. Germline loops: CDR1 SSHAT, CDR2 FNYEAQ (reference sequence). The V end was cut by 3 bases, the J end by 1 base, with 6 bases between. The CDR3 loop is CASSLTLNTGELFF. The DNA for the CDR3 is TGTGCCAGCAGCTTGACCTTGAACACCGGGGAGCTGTTTTTT. Full variable domain (missing parts from reference TRBV7-7 and TRBJ2-2): GAGVSQSPRYKVTKRGQDVTLRCDPISSHATLYWYQQALGQGPEFLTYFNYEAQPDKSGLPSDRFSAERPEGSISTLTIQRTEQRDSAMYRCASSLTLNTGELFFGEGSRLTVL.

The chain uses TRBV11-2 and TRBJ1-1; TRBD1 is a possible D gene (5 bases). Germline CDR1 reads SGHAT; CDR2 reads FQNNGV. The CDR3 runs to 16 residues. V was cut by 4 bases and J by 3 bases, with 18 bases left in between. CDR3 sequence: CASSWETGRGDTEAFF. The CDR3 nucleotides are TGTGCCAGCAGCTGGGAAACAGGTAGGGGTGACACTGAAGCTTTCTTT.